The 20 T cell receptor beta chains listed next were all sequenced from one sample in a study of blood T cells in healthy people across ages. Next came a second PCR, run for about 6 to 12 cycles, which used a sample-barcoded 5' primer along with a J-beta primer mix. TCRdb itself ran the 5' RACE reads through MiXCR, one entry per CDR3 protein. The sample consists of roughly 680,000 distinct CDR3 sequences, under 25% of them appearing once. What was sequenced was blood. The receptors were gathered from a man in his 70s in good health.

This clonotype was detected only a few times. The chain uses TRBV6-5 and TRBJ2-5, with TRBD2 identical over 9 bases. The tail of the sequence fits TRBJ2-1 better, so the J call may be wrong. CDR3 length: 16 residues. Germline V gene sequence: CDR1 MNHEY, CDR2 SVGAGI. The CDR3 bases are TGTGCCAGCAGTTACTCGTCTAGCGGGGCCCTCAATGAGCAGTTCTTC. Protein: CASSYSSSGALNEQFF.

This clonotype has only a few counts. The chain uses TRBV7-2 and TRBJ2-5, with 8 bases matching TRBD2. The J call may be in error: the DNA end matches TRBJ2-7 better. In germline, CDR1 is SGHTA, CDR2 FQGNSA. The CDR3 is 15 residues long. The CDR3 reads CASSLAFREGYEQYF. For the CDR3, the DNA is TGTGCCAGCAGCTTAGCCTTCCGGGAGGGGTACGAGCAGTACTTC.

The gene calls are TRBV5-1 and TRBJ2-1; 9 positions agree with TRBD1. V lost 0 bases to trimming and J lost 6 bases; unmatched junction nucleotides: 7. Germline V CDR1 and CDR2: SGHRS, YFSETQ. The CDR3 runs to 16 residues. For the CDR3, the DNA is TGCGCCAGCAGCTTGGCGGGGACAGGGAAAACCAATGAGCAGTTCTTC. It yields the protein CASSLAGTGKTNEQFF.

This clonotype has more than one count but fewer than ten. V and J are TRBV7-2 and TRBJ1-1; maybe TRBD1 (5 bases). The CDR3 loop spans 14 amino acids. The ends were cut back, 0 bases at V and 1 base at J, with 6 bases in the middle. Germline-derived CDR1 and CDR2 are SGHTA and FQGNSA. CDR3 loop: CASSLARANTEAFF. In DNA form, the CDR3 reads TGTGCCAGCAGCTTAGCCAGGGCGAACACTGAAGCTTTCTTT.

This clonotype has only a few counts. At one end the junction does not follow the germline gene, possibly because of a read error. The gene calls are TRBV20-1 and TRBJ1-4; 8 nucleotides agree with TRBD1. This CDR3 spans 13 amino acids. Germline V CDR1 and CDR2: DFQATT, SNEGSKA (reference sequence). CDR3 nucleotide sequence: TGCAGTCTCGGGACAGGAGTAAATGAAAAGCTGTTTTTT. It specifies CSLGTGVNEKLFF.

This clonotype was seen a few times. The rearrangement uses TRBV12-3 or TRBV12-4 and TRBJ2-5; the match to TRBD1 covers 8 bases. The CDR3 covers 13 residues. J gave up 2 bases and V 6 bases, and 2 bases lay outside the gene matches. DNA of the CDR3: TGTGCCAGCAGGACAGGGGTTCAAGAGACCCAGTACTTC. As protein: CASRTGVQETQYF.

The chain joins TRBV9 to TRBJ2-2; TRBD1 is a possible D gene (5 bases). Deletions cut 0 bases from V and 3 bases from J, with 15 bases between. CDR1 and CDR2 from the germline V gene are SGDLS and YYNGEE. This CDR3 contains 17 residues. CDR3 bases: TGTGCCAGCAGCGTAGCGACAGCCCCCTGGTACACCGGGGAGCTGTTTTTT. Translating it yields CASSVATAPWYTGELFF.

This clonotype has just a few counts. An end of the junction differs from the germline gene, which may be a read error. DNA for the CDR3: TGTACCAGCAGCGTAGGACAGCAAGAGACCCAGTACTTC. Translating gives CTSSVGQQETQYF. This rearrangement joins TRBV9 to TRBJ2-1, with D tentatively TRBD1 (6 bases). The last part of the DNA fits TRBJ2-5 better; the J call may be wrong. From germline, CDR1 is SGDLS and CDR2 YYNGEE. The CDR3 is made up of 13 amino acids.

The chain is built from TRBV11-2 and TRBJ2-5, with TRBD2 as a possible D gene (6 bases). The CDR3 is 16 residues long. Germline V lookup: CDR1 SGHAT, CDR2 FQNNGV. V was trimmed by 1 base and J by 4 bases, leaving 16 bases between them. The CDR3 loop is CASSLGSSGRSETQYF. The CDR3, as DNA: TGTGCCAGCAGCTTAGGCTCCTCCGGGAGATCAGAGACCCAGTACTTC.

The chain is built from TRBV7-9 and TRBJ2-3, with D unclear. This CDR3 has 16 amino acids. Germline V gene data show CDR1 as SEHNR and CDR2 as FQNEAQ (reference sequence). Trimming stripped 2 bases from V and 0 bases from J, with 12 bases between. The CDR3 protein is CASSLRPKTSTDTQYF. In DNA form, the CDR3 reads TGTGCCAGCAGCTTAAGGCCGAAAACTAGCACAGATACGCAGTATTTT.

The rearrangement joins TRBV5-1 to TRBJ2-2, with D possibly TRBD1 on 6 matching bases. This CDR3 region has 15 residues. Trimming took 0 bases from V and 3 from J, leaving 9 bases between them. Per the germline V gene, CDR1 is SGHRS and CDR2 is YFSETQ. CDR3 sequence reads: CASSLGQADTGELFF. CDR3 nucleotides: TGCGCCAGCAGCTTGGGACAGGCTGACACCGGGGAGCTGTTTTTT.

The chain recombines TRBV4-3 with TRBJ2-5; D perhaps matches TRBD2 (6 bases). Between the trimmed V and J ends, which lost 0 bases and 5 bases, there was a span of 13 bases. CDR3 length: 15 residues. Germline values: CDR1 LGHNA, CDR2 YSLEER. The CDR3 loop reads CASSQEGTAGETQYF. The DNA for the CDR3 is TGCGCCAGCAGCCAAGAAGGGACGGCGGGGGAGACCCAGTACTTC.

As concerns this clonotype: One end of the junction varies from germline; a read error may be responsible. V is TRBV7-3 and J is TRBJ2-1; possible D gene TRBD2, 6 bases. CDR1 SGHTA and CDR2 FQGTGA come from the germline V gene. The CDR3 loop spans 16 amino acids. The CDR3 sequence is CASNLNTGALYNEQFF. The CDR3 DNA follows: TGTGCCAGCAACTTAAATACGGGAGCGCTGTACAATGAGCAGTTTTTC. The whole variable domain, remainder taken from reference TRBV7-3 and TRBJ2-1, is GAGVSQTPSNKVTEKGKYVELRCDPISGHTALYWYRQSLGQGPEFLIYFQGTGAADDSGLPNDRFFAVRPEGSVSTLKIQRTERGDSAVYLCASNLNTGALYNEQFFGPGTRLTVL.

The chain is built from TRBV10-3 and TRBJ2-7; TRBD1 agrees at 7 bases. The CDR3 totals 12 residues. V shed 4 bases and J 7 bases; nucleotides not matched to a gene: 4. Germline V gene lookup returns CDR1 ENHRY and CDR2 SYGVKD. The CDR3 nucleotides are TGTGCCATCAGTGGGACAGGCGGGGAGCAGTACTTC. Its protein is CAISGTGGEQYF.

This clonotype was counted many times. The gene calls are TRBV20-1 and TRBJ2-1, with TRBD2 matching 12 bases. The CDR3 runs to 15 residues. CDR1 and CDR2 (germline): DFQATT, SNEGSKA (reference sequence). The V segment lost 0 bases and the J segment 10 bases; nucleotides outside the gene matches: 7. In nucleotides, the CDR3 is TGCAGTGCTAGAGATTGGCTAGCGGGAGGGGGAGAGCAGTTCTTC. This gives the protein CSARDWLAGGGEQFF.

This clonotype has a handful of counts. The J gene is TRBJ2-1, the V gene TRBV4-1; D might be TRBD2 (6 bases). Trimming left V 1 base short and J 8 bases short, with 12 bases between. CDR1 and CDR2 from the germline V gene are MGHRA and YSYEKL. The CDR3 has 14 residues. The CDR3 nucleotides are TGCGCCAGCAGCCAAGGGGCGGGAATCGATGAGCAGTTCTTC. Translation gives CASSQGAGIDEQFF.

This clonotype was detected ten times or more. V usage is TRBV10-3 and J usage is TRBJ2-5, with TRBD2 matching 12 bases. The germline V gene encodes CDR1 ENHRY and CDR2 SYGVKD. Trimming took 4 bases from V and 1 from J; bases not matched to a gene: 4. The CDR3 extends over 16 amino acids. The CDR3 spells CAISGVTSGSQETQYF. CDR3 nucleotide sequence: TGTGCCATCAGTGGAGTGACTAGCGGGAGCCAAGAGACCCAGTACTTC.

This clonotype has ten or more counts. Here the CDR3 DNA reads TGTGCCACCAGCAGAGATCTGTCGGGAGCCTTGGAGACCCAGTACTTC. Protein: CATSRDLSGALETQYF. V and J are TRBV15 and TRBJ2-5; a possible D gene is TRBD2 (6 bases). CDR3 length: 16 amino acids. The V end lost 0 bases, the J end lost 5 bases, and 16 bases lay between the germline ends. The germline V gene encodes CDR1 LNHNV and CDR2 YYDKDF (reference sequence).

This clonotype was counted between two and nine times. The chain combines TRBV20-1 with TRBJ2-1; D is undetermined. Trimming took off 5 bases at V and 5 bases at J, with 10 bases between the two ends. The CDR3 contains 12 residues. Germline V gene data show CDR1 as DFQATT and CDR2 as SNEGSKA (reference sequence). CDR3 coding DNA: TGCAGTGCTCGGCGGAGTAACAATGAGCAGTTCTTC. The encoded protein is CSARRSNNEQFF.

V gene TRBV10-3 combines with J gene TRBJ2-7, with 7 positions matching TRBD2. The germline V gene has CDR1 ENHRY and CDR2 SYGVKD. The CDR3 loop spans 15 amino acids. With V trimmed by 6 bases and J by 0 bases, 8 bases remained unmatched. This CDR3 reads CAISGASGPSYEQYF. DNA for the CDR3: TGTGCCATCAGCGGGGCTAGCGGTCCCTCCTACGAGCAGTACTTC.